One T cell receptor (beta chain) is described in this entry. These data are taken from a study of CD8+ T cells in alopecia areata. The wider study: A 6-month off-drug phase came after tofacitinib, which had lasted 6 to 18 months.

Extracted RNA was reverse transcribed, and the resulting cDNA served as sequencing template. Data came from immunoSEQ multiplex PCR; TCRdb stores just in-frame clones and leaves some out. Here the sample spans some 180,000 clones, 40% to 55% being singletons. Germline V gene data show CDR1 as SGHRS and CDR2 as YFSETQ. The junction had 6 bases not matched to a gene; V was cut back by 0 bases and J by 2 bases. The CDR3 is 17 amino acids. The treatment here: oral pan-JAK inhibitor, 5-10 mg twice daily. Isolation of CD4+ and CD8+ T cells from PBMCs was achieved by sorting. This receptor was identified in a human donor with alopecia areata. V and J are TRBV5-1 and TRBJ2-3, with TRBD2 matching over 10 bases. This material consisted of CD8+ T cells sorted from blood, taken at week 52, from a patient treated with tofacitinib. CDR3: CASSLAASGGATDTQYF. The CDR3 DNA sequence: TGCGCCAGCAGCTTGGCCGCTAGCGGGGGAGCCACAGATACGCAGTATTTT.